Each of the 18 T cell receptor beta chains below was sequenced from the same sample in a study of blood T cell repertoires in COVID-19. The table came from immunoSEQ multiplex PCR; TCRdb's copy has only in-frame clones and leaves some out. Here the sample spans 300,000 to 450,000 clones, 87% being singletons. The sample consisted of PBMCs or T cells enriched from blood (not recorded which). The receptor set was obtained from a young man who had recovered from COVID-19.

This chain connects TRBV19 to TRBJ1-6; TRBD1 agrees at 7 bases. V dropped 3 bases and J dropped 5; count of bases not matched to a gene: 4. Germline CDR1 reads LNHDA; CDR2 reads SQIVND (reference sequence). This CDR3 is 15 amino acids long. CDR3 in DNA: TGTGCCAGTAGTATCGACAGGGTCCATAATTCACCCCTCCACTTT. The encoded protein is CASSIDRVHNSPLHF.

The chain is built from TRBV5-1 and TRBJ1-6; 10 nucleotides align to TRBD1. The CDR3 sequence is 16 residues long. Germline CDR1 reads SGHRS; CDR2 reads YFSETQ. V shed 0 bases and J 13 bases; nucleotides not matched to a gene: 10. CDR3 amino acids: CASSLDAWTGGQPLHF. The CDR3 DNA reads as TGCGCCAGCAGCTTGGACGCTTGGACAGGGGGTCAGCCCCTCCACTTT.

The CDR3 coding sequence is TGTGCCAGCAGCTTGCAACAAACCTACGAGCAGTACTTC. Protein: CASSLQQTYEQYF. The chain couples TRBV5-8 to TRBJ2-7, with no clear D. The CDR3 is 13 residues long. Germline V gene lookup returns CDR1 SGHTS and CDR2 YDEGEE. With 1 base removed from V and 2 bases from J, the gap between germline ends came to 7 bases.

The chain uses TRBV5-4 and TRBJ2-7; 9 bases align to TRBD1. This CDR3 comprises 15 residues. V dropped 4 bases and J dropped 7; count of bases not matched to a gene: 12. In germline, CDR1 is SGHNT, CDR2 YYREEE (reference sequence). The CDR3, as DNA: TGTGCCAGCAGCACGGGGACAGGGAAGTTTGAGGAGCAGTACTTC. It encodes CASSTGTGKFEEQYF.

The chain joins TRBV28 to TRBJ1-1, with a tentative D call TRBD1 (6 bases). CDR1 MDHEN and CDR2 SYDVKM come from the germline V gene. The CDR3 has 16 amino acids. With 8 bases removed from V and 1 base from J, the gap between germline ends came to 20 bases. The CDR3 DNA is TGTGCCAGCCTAGGGAACAGGGCGCTGGGGAACACTGAAGCTTTCTTT. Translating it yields CASLGNRALGNTEAFF.

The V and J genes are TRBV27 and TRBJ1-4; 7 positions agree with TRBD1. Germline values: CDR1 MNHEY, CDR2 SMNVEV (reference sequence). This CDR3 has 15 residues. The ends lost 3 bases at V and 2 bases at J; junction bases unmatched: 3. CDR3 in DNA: TGTGCCAGCAGTTTTCGACAGGGTACTAATGAAAAACTGTTTTTT. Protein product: CASSFRQGTNEKLFF. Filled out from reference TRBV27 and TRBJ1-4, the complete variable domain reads EAQVTQNPRYLITVTGKKLTVTCSQNMNHEYMSWYRQDPGLGLRQIYYSMNVEVTDKGDVPEGYKVSRKEKRNFPLILESPSPNQTSLYFCASSFRQGTNEKLFFGSGTQLSVL.

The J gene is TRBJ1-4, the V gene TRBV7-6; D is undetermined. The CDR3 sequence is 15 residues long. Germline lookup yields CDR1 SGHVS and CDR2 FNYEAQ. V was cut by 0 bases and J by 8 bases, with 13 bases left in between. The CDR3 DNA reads TGTGCCAGCAGCTTAGCGGCCGGGTCTGGCGAAAAACTGTTTTTT. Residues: CASSLAAGSGEKLFF.

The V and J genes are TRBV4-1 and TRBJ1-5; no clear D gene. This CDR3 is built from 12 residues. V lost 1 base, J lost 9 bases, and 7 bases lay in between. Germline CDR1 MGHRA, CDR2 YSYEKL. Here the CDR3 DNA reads TGCGCCAGCAGCCAAGGTAGCGCGCCCCAGCATTTT. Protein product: CASSQGSAPQHF.

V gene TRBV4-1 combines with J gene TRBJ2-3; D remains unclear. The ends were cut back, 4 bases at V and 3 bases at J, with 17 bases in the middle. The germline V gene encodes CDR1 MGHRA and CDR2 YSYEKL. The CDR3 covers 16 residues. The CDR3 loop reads CASSRLGGGLTDTQYF. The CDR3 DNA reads TGCGCCAGCAGCCGCCTCGGCGGTGGCCTTACAGATACGCAGTATTTT.

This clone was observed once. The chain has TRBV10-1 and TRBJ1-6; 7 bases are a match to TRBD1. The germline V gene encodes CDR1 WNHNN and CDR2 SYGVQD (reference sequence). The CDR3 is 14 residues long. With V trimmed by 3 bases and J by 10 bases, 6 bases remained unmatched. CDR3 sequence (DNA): TGCGCCAGCAGTGAATCACAGGGGTTATCACCCCTCCACTTT. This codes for CASSESQGLSPLHF.

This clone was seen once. The CDR3 DNA reads as TGTGCCAGTCACAACCGGGGACAGTCCACAAACACCGGGGAGCTGTTTTTT. Translated: CASHNRGQSTNTGELFF. The genes are TRBV19 and TRBJ2-2, with TRBD1 matching 7 bases. Per germline, CDR1 LNHDA and CDR2 SQIVND (reference sequence). With V trimmed by 8 bases and J by 2 bases, 14 bases remained unmatched. This CDR3 spans 17 amino acids.

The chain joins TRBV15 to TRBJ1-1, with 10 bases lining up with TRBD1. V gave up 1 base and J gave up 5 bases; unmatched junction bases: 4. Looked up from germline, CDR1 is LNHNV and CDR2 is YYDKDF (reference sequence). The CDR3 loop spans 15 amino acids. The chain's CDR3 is CATSRGGQGMTEAFF. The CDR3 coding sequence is TGTGCCACCAGCAGAGGGGGACAGGGGATGACTGAAGCTTTCTTT.

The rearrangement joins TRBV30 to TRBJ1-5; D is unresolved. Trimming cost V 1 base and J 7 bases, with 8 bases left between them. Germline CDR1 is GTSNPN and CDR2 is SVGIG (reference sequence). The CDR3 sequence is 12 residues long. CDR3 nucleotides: TGTGCCTGGAGTGGGGTGCGGCAGCCCCAGCATTTT. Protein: CAWSGVRQPQHF.

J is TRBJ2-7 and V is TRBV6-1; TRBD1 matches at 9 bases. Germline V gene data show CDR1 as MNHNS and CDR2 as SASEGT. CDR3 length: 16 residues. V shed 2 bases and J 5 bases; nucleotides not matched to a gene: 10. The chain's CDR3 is CASSERDRARGNEQYF. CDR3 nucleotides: TGTGCCAGCAGTGAAAGGGACAGGGCGCGGGGGAACGAGCAGTACTTC.

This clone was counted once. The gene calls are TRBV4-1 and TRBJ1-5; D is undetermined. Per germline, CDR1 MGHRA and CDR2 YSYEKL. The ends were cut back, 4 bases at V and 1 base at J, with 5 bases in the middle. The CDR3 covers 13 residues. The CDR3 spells CASSPSSNQPQHF. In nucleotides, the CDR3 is TGCGCCAGCAGCCCCTCGAGCAATCAGCCCCAGCATTTT.

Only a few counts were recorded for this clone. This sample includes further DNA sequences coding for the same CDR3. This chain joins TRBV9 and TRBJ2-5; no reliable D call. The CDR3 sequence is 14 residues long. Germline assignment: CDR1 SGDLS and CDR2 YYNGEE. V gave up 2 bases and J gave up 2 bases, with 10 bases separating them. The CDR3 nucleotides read TGTGCCAGCAGCGTCGGTACAGTACAAGAGACCCAGTACTTC. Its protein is CASSVGTVQETQYF.

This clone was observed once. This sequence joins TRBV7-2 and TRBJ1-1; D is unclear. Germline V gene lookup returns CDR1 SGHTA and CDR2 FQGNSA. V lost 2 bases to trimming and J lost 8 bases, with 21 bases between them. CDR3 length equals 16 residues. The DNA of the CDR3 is TGTGCCAGCAGCTTATCGACCGGTGGAGGTGGCGCGGAAGCTTTCTTT. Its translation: CASSLSTGGGGAEAFF.

In nucleotides, the CDR3 is TGTGCCAGCAGGTCTATAAGGAACACTGAAGCTTTCTTT. Protein: CASRSIRNTEAFF. The J gene is TRBJ1-1, the V gene TRBV2; no firm D call. The V gene's germline CDR1 is SNHLY and CDR2 FYNNEI. This CDR3 has 13 amino acids. Deletions cut 6 bases from V and 1 base from J, with 9 bases between.